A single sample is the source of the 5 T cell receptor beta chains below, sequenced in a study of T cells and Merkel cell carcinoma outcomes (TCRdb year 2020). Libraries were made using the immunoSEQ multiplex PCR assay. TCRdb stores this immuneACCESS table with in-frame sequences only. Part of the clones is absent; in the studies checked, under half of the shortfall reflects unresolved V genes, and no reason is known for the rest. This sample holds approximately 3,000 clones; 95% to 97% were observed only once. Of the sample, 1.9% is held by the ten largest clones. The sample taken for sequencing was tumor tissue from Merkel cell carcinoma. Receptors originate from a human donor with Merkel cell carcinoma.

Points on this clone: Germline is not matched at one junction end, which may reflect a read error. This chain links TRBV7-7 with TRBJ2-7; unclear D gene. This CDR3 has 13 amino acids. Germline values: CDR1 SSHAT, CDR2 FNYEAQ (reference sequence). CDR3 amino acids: CASSFGSTYEQYF. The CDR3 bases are TGTGCTAGCAGCTTCGGTAGCACCTACGAGCAGTACTTC.

The CDR3: CASSLADSSYNEQFF. The CDR3, as DNA: TGCGCCAGCAGCTTGGCAGACAGCTCCTACAATGAGCAGTTCTTC. The chain recombines TRBV5-1 with TRBJ2-1, with D maybe TRBD1 (5 bases). The CDR3 is made up of 15 amino acids. The ends were cut back, 0 bases at V and 0 bases at J, with 7 bases in the middle. Germline V gene lookup returns CDR1 SGHRS and CDR2 YFSETQ.

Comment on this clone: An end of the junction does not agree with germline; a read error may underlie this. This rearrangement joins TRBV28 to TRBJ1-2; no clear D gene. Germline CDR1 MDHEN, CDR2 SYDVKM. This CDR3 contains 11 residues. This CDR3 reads CVSSLSYGYTF. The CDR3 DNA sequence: TGTGTCAGCAGTTTAAGCTATGGCTACACCTTC.

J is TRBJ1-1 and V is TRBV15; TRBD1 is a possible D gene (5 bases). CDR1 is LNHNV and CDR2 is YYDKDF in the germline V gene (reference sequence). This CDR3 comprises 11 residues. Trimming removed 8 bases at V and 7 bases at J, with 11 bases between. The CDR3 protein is CATWGGIEAFF. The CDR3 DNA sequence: TGTGCCACCTGGGGGGGGATTGAAGCTTTCTTT.

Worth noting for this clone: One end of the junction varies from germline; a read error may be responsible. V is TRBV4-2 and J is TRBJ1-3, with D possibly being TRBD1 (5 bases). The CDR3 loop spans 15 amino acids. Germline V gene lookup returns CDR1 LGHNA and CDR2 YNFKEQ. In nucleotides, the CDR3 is TGTGCCAGCAACCAAGGGCAGGGCTCTGGAAACACCATATATTTT. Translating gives CASNQGQGSGNTIYF.